The sequence of this T cell receptor beta chain was determined in a study of CD8 T cells in ankylosing spondylitis. This clonotype showed up just a few times. What it binds is unknown. MiXCR was run by TCRdb on the 5' RACE reads, yielding one entry per CDR3 protein. The table lists about 360,000 distinct CDR3 sequences, around 20% of them singletons, with about 12% in the top ten. V lost 6 bases and J lost 4, with 21 bases in between. CDR1 is SGHTA and CDR2 is FQGNSA in the germline V gene. The CDR3 totals 16 residues. The study's findings and limits: Significant enrichment of disease-linked clones was reportedly seen in matched ankylosing spondylitis synovial fluid.

The receptor's source is a male donor with ankylosing spondylitis or in good health (not recorded which). This rearrangement joins TRBV7-2 to TRBJ1-2; no clear D gene. The sequencing sample was made of blood, either unsorted or a sorted T cell fraction (not recorded which). The CDR3 spells CASSPPNNLGSYGYTF. The CDR3 nucleotides read TGTGCCAGCAGTCCCCCGAACAACCTAGGGTCCTATGGCTACACCTTC. The variable domain in full, completed from reference TRBV7-2 and TRBJ1-2, reads GAGVSQSPSNKVTEKGKDVELRCDPISGHTALYWYRQSLGQGLEFLIYFQGNSAPDKSGLPSDRFSAERTGGSVSTLTIQRTQQEDSAVYLCASSPPNNLGSYGYTFGSGTRLTVV.